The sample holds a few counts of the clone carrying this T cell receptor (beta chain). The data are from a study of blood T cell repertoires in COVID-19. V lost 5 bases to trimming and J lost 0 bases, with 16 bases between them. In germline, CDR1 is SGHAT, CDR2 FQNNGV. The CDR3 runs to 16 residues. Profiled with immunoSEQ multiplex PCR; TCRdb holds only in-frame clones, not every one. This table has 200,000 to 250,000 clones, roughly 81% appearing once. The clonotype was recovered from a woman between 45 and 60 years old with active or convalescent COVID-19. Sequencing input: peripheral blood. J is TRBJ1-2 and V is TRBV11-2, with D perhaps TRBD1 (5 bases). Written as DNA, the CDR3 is TGTGCCAGCAGCCCGGGGGGGAGGATCGCTAACTATGGCTACACCTTC. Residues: CASSPGGRIANYGYTF.